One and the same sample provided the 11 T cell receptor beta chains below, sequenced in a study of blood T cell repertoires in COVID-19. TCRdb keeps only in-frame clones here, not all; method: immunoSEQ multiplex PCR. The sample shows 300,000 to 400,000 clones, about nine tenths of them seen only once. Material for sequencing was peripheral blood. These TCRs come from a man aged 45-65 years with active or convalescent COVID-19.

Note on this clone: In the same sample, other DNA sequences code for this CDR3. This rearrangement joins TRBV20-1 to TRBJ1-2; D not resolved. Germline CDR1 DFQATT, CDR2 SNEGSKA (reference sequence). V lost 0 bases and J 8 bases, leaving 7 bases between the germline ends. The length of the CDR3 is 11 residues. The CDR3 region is CSAREGGGYTF. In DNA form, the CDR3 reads TGCAGTGCTAGAGAGGGCGGGGGCTACACCTTC.

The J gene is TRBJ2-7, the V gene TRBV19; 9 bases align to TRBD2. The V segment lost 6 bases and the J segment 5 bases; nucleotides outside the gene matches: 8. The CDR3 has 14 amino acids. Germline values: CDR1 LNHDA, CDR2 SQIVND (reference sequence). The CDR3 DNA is TGTGCCAGTAGCCCGGGACTAGCTACCCACGAGCAGTACTTC. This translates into CASSPGLATHEQYF.

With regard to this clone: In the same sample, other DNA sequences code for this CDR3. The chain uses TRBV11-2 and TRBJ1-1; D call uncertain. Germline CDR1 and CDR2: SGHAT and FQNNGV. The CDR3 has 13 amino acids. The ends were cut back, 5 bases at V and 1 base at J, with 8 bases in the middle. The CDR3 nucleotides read TGTGCCAGCAGCCTGACTCGGAACACTGAAGCTTTCTTT. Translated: CASSLTRNTEAFF.

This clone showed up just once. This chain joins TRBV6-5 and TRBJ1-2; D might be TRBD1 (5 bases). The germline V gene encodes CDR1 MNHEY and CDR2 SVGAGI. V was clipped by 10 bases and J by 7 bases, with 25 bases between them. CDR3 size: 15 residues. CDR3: CATRPVGPRGGGYTF. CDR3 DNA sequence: TGTGCCACCAGACCGGTGGGGCCTCGCGGGGGTGGCTACACCTTC.

The CDR3 region has the DNA TGCAGTGCTCCGAGAGGGGAGACCCAGTACTTC. As protein: CSAPRGETQYF. This chain links TRBV20-1 with TRBJ2-5, with D perhaps matching TRBD2 (5 bases). Trimming shortened V by 5 bases and J by 5 bases, and 9 bases separated the two germline ends. This CDR3 has 11 amino acids. Germline loops: CDR1 DFQATT, CDR2 SNEGSKA (reference sequence).

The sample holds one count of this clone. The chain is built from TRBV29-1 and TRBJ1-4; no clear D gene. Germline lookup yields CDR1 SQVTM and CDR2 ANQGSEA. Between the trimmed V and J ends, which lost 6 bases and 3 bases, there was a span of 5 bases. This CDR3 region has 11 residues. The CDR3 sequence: CSVAANEKLFF. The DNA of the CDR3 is TGCAGCGTGGCAGCTAATGAAAAACTGTTTTTT.

This chain's CDR3 is CASTDRPGALLGNTIYF. The CDR3, as DNA: TGTGCCAGCACCGACCGGCCAGGGGCTTTGCTGGGAAACACCATATATTTT. The chain recombines TRBV5-8 with TRBJ1-3; D may be TRBD1 (6 bases). This CDR3 contains 17 residues. CDR1 and CDR2 from the germline V gene are SGHTS and YDEGEE. With 6 bases removed from V and 4 bases from J, the gap between germline ends came to 23 bases.

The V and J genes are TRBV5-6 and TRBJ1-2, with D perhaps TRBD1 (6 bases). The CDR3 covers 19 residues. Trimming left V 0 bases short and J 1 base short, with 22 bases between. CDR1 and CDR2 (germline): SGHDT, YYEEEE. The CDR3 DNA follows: TGTGCCAGCAGCTTGGCCGGAGACAGGCGTTTTCTTTTTAACTATGGCTACACCTTC. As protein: CASSLAGDRRFLFNYGYTF.

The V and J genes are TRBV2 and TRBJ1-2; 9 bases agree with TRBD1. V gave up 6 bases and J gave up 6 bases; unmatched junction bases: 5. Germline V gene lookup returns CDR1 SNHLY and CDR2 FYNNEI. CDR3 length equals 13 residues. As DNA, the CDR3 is TGTGCCAGCAGCATAGACAGGGGGGATGGCTACACCTTC. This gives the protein CASSIDRGDGYTF. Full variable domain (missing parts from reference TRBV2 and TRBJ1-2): EPEVTQTPSHQVTQMGQEVILRCVPISNHLYFYWYRQILGQKVEFLVSFYNNEISEKSEIFDDQFSVERPDGSNFTLKIRSTKLEDSAMYFCASSIDRGDGYTFGSGTRLTVV.

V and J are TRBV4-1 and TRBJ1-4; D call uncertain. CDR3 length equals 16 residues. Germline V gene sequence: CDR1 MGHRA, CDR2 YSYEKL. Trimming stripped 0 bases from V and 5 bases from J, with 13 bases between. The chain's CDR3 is CASSQDFGSVNEKLFF. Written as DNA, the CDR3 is TGCGCCAGCAGCCAAGATTTCGGCAGCGTAAATGAAAAACTGTTTTTT.

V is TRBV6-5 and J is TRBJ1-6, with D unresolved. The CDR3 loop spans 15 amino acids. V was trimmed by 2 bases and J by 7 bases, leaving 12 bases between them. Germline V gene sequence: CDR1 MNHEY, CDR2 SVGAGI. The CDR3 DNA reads TGTGCCAGCAGTTACCCAATTCCGGGGAATTCACCCCTCCACTTT. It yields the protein CASSYPIPGNSPLHF.